This record looks at one T cell receptor beta chain sequence and its context. This clonotype came up a few times. Its antigen remains unidentified. One base away there is no much larger clone; base qualities are not given. The sample originates from a study of CD8 T cells in ankylosing spondylitis listed by TCRdb under 2017. Concerning the study at large: T cell receptor beta repertoires were profiled in healthy donors and ankylosing spondylitis patients so that disease-linked TCR variants could be found. The full study cohort comprised 20 to 30 ankylosing spondylitis patients and some 100 healthy donors. Peripheral blood samples were taken, and synovial fluid was additionally collected from ankylosing spondylitis patients.

Sequencing was performed on an Illumina HiSeq 2500. Quantitative 5'-RACE with molecular barcodes was the method used to prepare the TCR beta libraries. From the authors' description of their analysis: Disease-linked TCR variants were identified with a new computational method built on a probabilistic model of VDJ rearrangement. TCRdb trimmed the raw reads at Q25, called clones with MiXCR and kept productive beta chains. Every CDR3 protein is listed once, alongside the most common genes and DNA of its rows. The V and J calls were determined by TCRdb, not by the authors. Counted in this sample were approximately 500,000 distinct CDR3 sequences; roughly 12% of them appeared once. Together, the top ten hold about 6.5% of the sample. CDR1 SQVTM and CDR2 ANQGSEA are derived from the germline V gene. The trim is 3 bases for V and 8 bases for J, with a gap of 22 bases between the germline ends. Its CDR3 holds 15 amino acids, cysteine through phenylalanine. CDR3 DNA only is kept here, 45 bases in frame from base 1.

Study-level results and caveats: The disease-linked clones were reported as significantly enriched in matched synovial fluid samples from ankylosing spondylitis patients. Some motif variants were previously reported in synovial fluid and blood of reactive arthritis patients, suggesting common disease-initiation mechanisms. Blood from ankylosing spondylitis patients appeared to be characterized by a TCR beta motif composed of roughly eight highly homologous amino acid variants. The disease-linked clones showed a CD8+ phenotype and occurred at relatively low frequencies in peripheral blood.

The chain is encoded by TRBV29-1 joined to TRBJ1-2; TRBD1 could be the D gene, as 5 bases match. What was sequenced was blood, either unsorted or a sorted T cell fraction (not recorded which). This receptor was taken from a male donor with ankylosing spondylitis. The CDR3 amino acid sequence is: CSVDRGKRGLDGYTF. The nucleotides read TGCAGCGTTGATCGGGGGAAGAGAGGATTGGACGGCTACACCTTC.